The entry that follows covers one T cell receptor (beta chain) sequence. Its antigen is undetermined. TEMRA cells were FACS-enriched, with CD8+ and CD4+ T cells isolated negatively. A quantity of roughly 0.5 to 1 ug RNA underwent reverse transcription using random hexamers. The CDR3 of TCR beta was amplified by immunoSEQ multiplex PCR across 54 Vbeta and 13 Jbeta. TCRdb passed the immunoSEQ multiplex PCR reads through MiXCR, listing each CDR3 protein once. The repertoire holds roughly 190,000 distinct CDR3 sequences, with approximately 96% as singletons. Germline loops: CDR1 MNHEY, CDR2 SMNVEV (reference sequence). V dropped 5 bases and J dropped 5 bases, with 12 bases sitting between them. The CDR3 covers 13 residues. This specimen comes from a study of CD8 T cells in Susac syndrome. Overall study findings and caveats: The study recognized that its TCR sequencing and HLA analysis covered a relatively small number of individuals.

The chain joins TRBV27 to TRBJ2-5, with D perhaps TRBD2 (5 bases). The sequencing sample was made of CD4+ T cells from PBMCs. The receptor comes from a human donor with Susac syndrome. CDR3 sequence (DNA): TGTGCCAGCAGTCCAGGACTTATCGAGACCCAGTACTTC. This gives the protein CASSPGLIETQYF.